This record concerns one T cell receptor (beta chain) sequence. Its specific antigen is unknown. No much larger clonotype is one base removed from it; base qualities were not supplied. Using the deep immunoSEQ assay, multiplex PCR amplified TCR CDR3 regions from genomic DNA. Extracted genomic DNA from each cell subset was distributed evenly across all wells of several immunoSEQ 96-well plates, and each plate was treated as a replicate. Each replicate PCR for sorted subsets received about 200 ng genomic DNA, equal to 28,000 or so T cell genomes. Purified libraries were quantified with a Qubit 3.0 fluorometer, sized on a Bioanalyzer 2100, and re-quantified with the KAPA Library Quantification kit. A separate single-read 150-cycle Illumina NextSeq 550 flow cell was used to sequence each immunoSEQ 96-well plate. Per the source publication's procedure: Because only junctional sequences without quality scores were contained in the immunoSEQ output, filtering matching that applied to full-length reads could not be performed. To assign V/J genes and CDR3, sequences were annotated using PyIR, a Python wrapper for IgBLAST v1.9, with IMGT germline references. Any read was removed if the V/J assignment was weak (E-value above 1e-6), the CDR3 was missing, or the read contained stop codons, out-of-frame junctions, or ambiguous translated residues. V3J clonotypes were defined as sequences sharing an identical inferred V gene, J gene, and CDR3 amino acid sequence. Percentage overlap between repertoires was calculated by dividing the number of shared unique clonotypes by the size of the smaller repertoire. RTK rarefaction, the Chao1 estimator, and Recon v2.1 estimates of unobserved clonotypes were used to assess repertoire richness. For all TCRbeta clonotypes obtained by the gDNA method from a handful of donors, generation probabilities were computed with OLGA. Entries here come from immuneACCESS through TCRdb and include only in-frame sequences with V and J called. Some clones fail to appear in such tables; in the studies checked, an unresolved V gene covers under half of the shortfall, and the cause of the remainder is unknown. Clonal size and the V and J genes are those of that table, whereas D and trimming came from the DNA. For this sample there are roughly 1.5 million clones; around 98% appear just once. About 0.45% of the sample rests with the top ten.

Reading from cysteine to phenylalanine, the CDR3 counts 16 amino acids. The CDR3 DNA has 48 bases and is translated from base 1. Trimming removed 5 bases from V and 7 bases from J; the gene matches leave 9 bases unexplained. Reading the germline V gene (reference sequence) gives CDR1 LNHDA and CDR2 SQIVND. The sample belongs to a study of shared clonotypes between healthy human individuals (TCRdb year 2020). Some background on the complete study: The cohort included three men and a couple of women between 18 and 49 years of age. Different laboratories and diverse techniques were used to prepare libraries and sequence TCR repertoires, to increase sequencing depth and limit assay-specific biases. To estimate repertoire size and how much clonotype sharing occurs between individuals, the study deeply sequenced the blood TCR repertoires of several healthy adults. Between about 0.8 and 9.5 billion PBMCs per donor were obtained by leukapheresis. For each donor, CD4 naive and CD4 memory were each given three plates, CD8 naive was given two plates, and CD8 memory was given one plate.

Healthy HIV-negative adults with no recently reported acute infections or vaccinations were included as donors. All donors were Caucasian adults living in Nashville, Tennessee, USA. CD4+ T cells were enriched through magnetic negative selection, after which naive cells were positively selected on CD45RA and the remaining negative fraction served as the memory subset. After blood collection by leukapheresis, PBMCs were isolated using Ficoll-Histopaque density gradient centrifugation and then cryopreserved in the vapor phase of liquid nitrogen. Analytical flow cytometry was used to check the purity and quantity of every magnetically sorted T cell population. From each sorted fraction, genomic DNA was isolated and quantified by UV absorbance on a Nanodrop 2000c. On the study overall, not on this receptor specifically: The small number of donors limited the genetic and exposure-history diversity represented. Pairwise subsampling indicated that sequencing depth was expected to affect the degree of clonotype sharing among donors. Across four donors, about 5% of naive CD4, around 3.5% of naive CD8, approximately 2.5% of memory CD4, and 0.4% to 0.45% of memory CD8 clonotypes were shared. Higher generation probabilities were observed for clonotypes shared by all four sorted-subset donors than for non-shared clonotypes. Naive subsets generally had larger estimated clonotype richness than memory subsets did. Incomplete sequencing was indicated by rarefaction of sorted-subset datasets, despite the large sequencing depth. Only blood was sampled, and tissue TCR repertoires likely differ from those in blood.

Specimen: naive CD4+ T cells sorted from blood. The cell subset or site label on this specimen signifies: CD45RA+ positively selected. The TCR comes from a man aged 30 to 45 in good health. The chain is made from TRBV19 and TRBJ2-1; TRBD2 matches 12 bases in the middle. The bases are TGTGCCAGTAGTGCGCAGACTAGCGGGAGTGGAAATGAGCAGTTCTTC. It translates to CASSAQTSGSGNEQFF. The full variable domain, completed from the reference TRBV19 and TRBJ2-1 proteins outside the CDR3, reads DGGITQSPKYLFRKEGQNVTLSCEQNLNHDAMYWYRQDPGQGLRLIYYSQIVNDFQKGDIAEGYSVSREKKESFPLTVTSAQKNPTAFYLCASSAQTSGSGNEQFFGPGTRLTVL.